This T cell receptor beta chain was captured by sequencing in a study of CD8 T cells in Susac syndrome. When the RNA was reverse transcribed, random hexamers were used with an input of roughly 0.45 to 1 ug. One entry per CDR3 protein results from TCRdb running MiXCR on the immunoSEQ multiplex PCR reads. The sample lists some 57,000 distinct CDR3 sequences, more than 80% occurring once. The ends were cut back, 0 bases at V and 8 bases at J, with 10 bases in the middle. Germline V gene data show CDR1 as MGHRA and CDR2 as YSYEKL. CDR3 size: 14 residues. This sequence joins TRBV4-1 and TRBJ1-4, with unresolved D. This TCR was recovered from a human donor in good health. The sample consisted of CD8+ T cells from PBMCs. The CDR3 DNA is TGCGCCAGCAGCCAAGATGAGGAGGTCGAAAAACTGTTTTTT. This sequence encodes CASSQDEEVEKLFF.